This passage covers 18 T cell receptor beta chains from one sample sequenced in a study of cytomegalovirus exposure and HLA in healthy donors. The data were produced by immunoSEQ multiplex PCR, yet TCRdb's version contains in-frame clones alone and is incomplete. The data hold 100,000 to 150,000 clones, with 80% to 90% observed a single time. Material: PBMCs. The receptor source for this set is a woman younger than 30 in good health and CMV-seronegative.

This chain connects TRBV28 to TRBJ1-1; 8 bases line up with TRBD1. Germline values: CDR1 MDHEN, CDR2 SYDVKM. V gave up 3 bases and J gave up 8 bases; unmatched junction bases: 5. This CDR3 has 13 amino acids. The CDR3 DNA reads TGTGCCAGCAGTTTTGACAGGGGCAAAGAAGCTTTCTTT. Protein sequence: CASSFDRGKEAFF.

The rearrangement joins TRBV7-3 to TRBJ2-2, with a tentative D call TRBD1 (6 bases). Trimming removed 2 bases at V and 0 bases at J, with 7 bases between. The V gene's germline CDR1 is SGHTA and CDR2 FQGTGA. This CDR3 is built from 15 residues. The CDR3 DNA reads TGTGCCAGCAGCTTAGGACAGCCGAACACCGGGGAGCTGTTTTTT. It translates to CASSLGQPNTGELFF.

The genes are TRBV5-1 and TRBJ2-7, with 9 bases fitting TRBD2. V was pared by 2 bases and J by 3 bases, with 9 bases of the junction left unmatched. CDR3 length equals 16 residues. Germline CDR1 is SGHRS and CDR2 is YFSETQ. DNA for the CDR3: TGCGCCAGCAGCTTTTTCGGCGGGAGGGCCGACTACGAGCAGTACTTC. Its translation is CASSFFGGRADYEQYF.

This clone was recorded only once. This chain uses TRBV28 with TRBJ2-7; 11 nucleotides line up with TRBD1. This CDR3 is 14 amino acids long. The junction had 7 bases not matched to a gene; V was cut back by 6 bases and J by 6 bases. Germline V CDR1 and CDR2: MDHEN, SYDVKM. CDR3 protein: CASRPMGTGGEQYF. CDR3 nucleotide sequence: TGTGCCAGCAGACCGATGGGGACAGGGGGCGAGCAGTACTTC.

The chain uses TRBV5-4 and TRBJ2-7; 9 bases fit TRBD2. This CDR3 region has 13 residues. The trim removed 5 bases at V and 7 bases at J, leaving 7 bases unmatched. CDR1 and CDR2 from the germline V gene are SGHNT and YYREEE (reference sequence). The CDR3 nucleotides read TGTGCCAGCAGGCGGGAGGGGACTCGAGAGCAGTACTTC. As protein: CASRREGTREQYF.

This chain links TRBV6-5 with TRBJ2-1; no clear D. CDR3 length equals 13 residues. Looked up from germline, CDR1 is MNHEY and CDR2 is SVGAGI. V was shortened by 2 bases and J by 6 bases, with 8 bases between the two germline ends. DNA of the CDR3: TGTGCCAGCAGTTACGTTGGCGGCAATGAGCAGTTCTTC. It yields the protein CASSYVGGNEQFF.

The V and J genes are TRBV7-2 and TRBJ2-7; 7 bases fit TRBD1. Germline assignment: CDR1 SGHTA and CDR2 FQGNSA. With 5 bases clipped from V and 7 bases from J, the junction kept 5 bases outside the gene matches. The CDR3 has 12 amino acids. CDR3 sequence: CASSTTGEEQYF. The CDR3 DNA reads as TGTGCCAGCAGCACAACAGGGGAAGAGCAGTACTTC.

The CDR3 DNA is TGTGCCAGCAGCTTAGAGGGGCAGGGGGCGGCCGAGCAGTACTTC. Encoded protein: CASSLEGQGAAEQYF. The rearrangement uses TRBV7-9 and TRBJ2-7; 8 nucleotides align to TRBD1. The CDR3 spans 15 residues. Unmatched junction bases numbered 8, after V lost 1 base and J lost 6 bases. Germline CDR1 is SEHNR and CDR2 is FQNEAQ (reference sequence).

V is TRBV4-1 and J is TRBJ2-3; 9 bases agree with TRBD1. The CDR3 runs 17 residues. Germline CDR1 MGHRA, CDR2 YSYEKL. Trimming removed 3 bases from V and 0 bases from J; junction bases left unmatched: 7. The CDR3 DNA reads TGCGCCAGCAGCCAGTTTTCTGGGACAGGGAGCACAGATACGCAGTATTTT. Translated: CASSQFSGTGSTDTQYF.

The chain employs TRBV7-9 and TRBJ2-3; 9 bases match TRBD2. Germline V gene sequence: CDR1 SEHNR, CDR2 FQNEAQ (reference sequence). Trimming cost V 1 base and J 2 bases; bases outside gene matches: 4. The CDR3 is 16 amino acids. CDR3 nucleotide sequence: TGTGCCAGCAGCTTAGGAGGACTAGCGATCACAGATACGCAGTATTTT. It translates to CASSLGGLAITDTQYF.

This clone was detected only once. The chain recombines TRBV19 with TRBJ2-2; a weak D match, TRBD2 (5 bases). The CDR3 is 14 amino acids. CDR1 and CDR2 (germline): LNHDA, SQIVND (reference sequence). V dropped 5 bases and J dropped 5 bases, with 12 bases sitting between them. The CDR3 nucleotides read TGTGCCAGTAGTCCAGCGACTACAACCGGGGAGCTGTTTTTT. Amino acids: CASSPATTTGELFF.

CDR3 residues: CATSRGLAGIAWETQYF. CDR3 DNA sequence: TGTGCCACCAGCAGAGGACTAGCGGGAATCGCGTGGGAGACCCAGTACTTC. The chain uses TRBV15 and TRBJ2-5; 11 nucleotides line up with TRBD2. There are 17 residues in the CDR3. V lost 1 base to trimming and J lost 5 bases; unmatched junction nucleotides: 9. CDR1 and CDR2 (germline): LNHNV, YYDKDF (reference sequence).

The chain couples TRBV4-2 to TRBJ2-1, with a tentative D call TRBD2 (7 bases). CDR3 length: 12 residues. Germline V gives CDR1 LGHNA, CDR2 YNFKEQ. Trimming stripped 5 bases from V and 10 bases from J, with 12 bases between. CDR3 nucleotide sequence: TGTGCCAGCAGCTTGGAGGGGGGGGAGCAGTTCTTC. It yields the protein CASSLEGGEQFF.

This chain links TRBV6-5 with TRBJ2-7; 7 nucleotides match TRBD1. There are 14 residues in the CDR3. The germline V gene has CDR1 MNHEY and CDR2 SVGAGI. The V gene end was trimmed by 2 bases and the J gene end by 3 bases; junction bases not matched to a gene: 4. Here the CDR3 DNA reads TGTGCCAGCAGTTACGGGACAGAGAGCTACGAGCAGTACTTC. Protein: CASSYGTESYEQYF.

The CDR3 loop reads CASSFPGQTYGYTF. CDR3 DNA: TGCGCCAGCAGCTTTCCGGGACAGACATATGGCTACACCTTC. The chain couples TRBV5-1 to TRBJ1-2; 7 bases line up with TRBD1. Germline CDR1 SGHRS, CDR2 YFSETQ. There are 14 residues in the CDR3. J gave up 5 bases and V 2 bases, and 6 bases lay outside the gene matches.

The chain employs TRBV21-1 and TRBJ2-7; the DNA was not compared with TRBD2, the D call given in the table. TRBV21-1 is classified as a pseudogene. The length of the CDR3 is 14 residues. CDR3 amino acids: CASSLAGQNYEQYF. In DNA form, the CDR3 reads TGTGCCAGCAGCCTAGCGGGGCAGAACTACGAGCAGTACTTC.

The V call is TRBV9, the J call TRBJ1-3, with D tentatively TRBD1 (5 bases). V was cut by 1 base and J by 0 bases, with 8 bases left in between. CDR1 is SGDLS, CDR2 YYNGEE, per germline. This CDR3 is 15 amino acids long. CDR3 in amino acids: CASSVSGHSGNTIYF. CDR3 bases: TGTGCCAGCAGCGTATCAGGGCACTCTGGAAACACCATATATTTT.

V and J are TRBV23-1 and TRBJ1-2, with 7 bases aligning to TRBD1. TRBV23-1 is reported as an ORF; its role is uncertain. There are 15 residues in the CDR3. Trimming took 8 bases from V and 8 from J; bases not matched to a gene: 17. In DNA, the CDR3 is TGCGCCAGCGGGCGCTCGACAGGGCCTTCTGGAGGCTACACCTTC. The encoded protein is CASGRSTGPSGGYTF.